These 21 T cell receptor beta chains were all obtained from the same sample, sequenced in a study of shared clonotypes between healthy human individuals. Assay: immunoSEQ multiplex PCR; the TCRdb copy retains only in-frame clones and omits some. The sample consists of roughly 680,000 clones, over 60% of them appearing once. Sequenced material: memory CD4+ T cells sorted from blood. Subset: CD45RA-negative fraction. The receptor source for this set is a young woman in good health.

In its sample, this clone was seen a few times. V is TRBV25-1 and J is TRBJ2-1, with a tentative D call TRBD2 (5 bases). There are 16 residues in the CDR3. The germline V gene has CDR1 MGHDK and CDR2 SYGVNS. V was cut by 3 bases and J by 2 bases, with 14 bases left in between. The CDR3 here is CASSDQDSPPYNEQFF. The CDR3 DNA follows: TGTGCCAGCAGTGACCAGGACTCGCCTCCCTACAATGAGCAGTTCTTC.

This chain connects TRBV30 to TRBJ2-5; D may match TRBD1 or TRBD2 (7 bases each). This CDR3 has 14 residues. V gave up 5 bases and J gave up 7 bases, with 20 bases separating them. CDR1 is GTSNPN, CDR2 SVGIG, per germline (reference sequence). CDR3 amino acids: CAWETGTTGATQYF. CDR3 coding DNA: TGTGCCTGGGAGACCGGGACTACAGGGGCGACCCAGTACTTC.

V gene TRBV2 combines with J gene TRBJ2-7; weak D call: TRBD2 (7 bases). V dropped 6 bases and J dropped 2 bases, with 17 bases sitting between them. The CDR3 loop spans 15 amino acids. Germline V CDR1 and CDR2: SNHLY, FYNNEI. CDR3 bases: TGTGCCAGCAGCGCTGGGGGGGCGGGCACCTACGAGCAGTACTTC. Amino acid sequence: CASSAGGAGTYEQYF.

There are many counts of this clone. This rearrangement joins TRBV15 to TRBJ1-2, with a tentative D call TRBD1 (6 bases). Germline assignment: CDR1 LNHNV and CDR2 YYDKDF (reference sequence). The CDR3 extends over 13 amino acids. The V and J ends lost 1 base and 3 bases respectively, with 6 bases between them. In DNA form, the CDR3 reads TGTGCCACCAGCAGAGGACAGGACTATGGCTACACCTTC. This codes for CATSRGQDYGYTF. Complete variable domain (other parts from reference TRBV15 and TRBJ1-2): DAMVIQNPRYQVTQFGKPVTLSCSQTLNHNVMYWYQQKSSQAPKLLFHYYDKDFNNEADTPDNFQSRRPNTSFCFLDIRSPGLGDTAMYLCATSRGQDYGYTFGSGTRLTVV.

The chain joins TRBV10-2 to TRBJ2-7; the match to TRBD1 covers 9 bases. Germline loops: CDR1 WSHSY, CDR2 SAAADI. The CDR3 runs to 16 residues. J lost 7 bases, V lost 3 bases, and 13 bases had no gene match. This CDR3 reads CASSDPGTGFGDEQYF. In DNA form, the CDR3 reads TGCGCCAGCAGTGATCCCGGGACAGGGTTTGGTGATGAGCAGTACTTC.

The genes are TRBV5-1 and TRBJ2-1; TRBD2 matches 7 bases. V shed 2 bases, J shed 7 bases, and the junction held 0 bases outside the gene matches. The CDR3 runs to 12 residues. Per the germline V gene, CDR1 is SGHRS and CDR2 is YFSETQ. CDR3 loop: CASSFSGNEQFF. In nucleotides, the CDR3 is TGCGCCAGCAGCTTTAGCGGGAATGAGCAGTTCTTC.

The chain uses TRBV7-7 and TRBJ2-5; TRBD2 agrees at 10 bases. V dropped 5 bases and J dropped 4; count of bases not matched to a gene: 7. CDR1 is SSHAT and CDR2 is FNYEAQ in the germline V gene (reference sequence). The CDR3 is 15 residues long. The chain's CDR3 is CASSLTRTSGETQYF. The DNA for the CDR3 is TGTGCCAGCAGCCTAACTCGGACTAGCGGAGAGACCCAGTACTTC.

A note on this clone: This sample also contains other DNA sequences that code for the same CDR3. The chain has TRBV6-1 and TRBJ1-3; maybe TRBD1 (5 bases). The CDR3 extends over 14 amino acids. Germline CDR1 and CDR2: MNHNS and SASEGT. V dropped 3 bases and J dropped 4 bases, with 10 bases sitting between them. The CDR3 region has the DNA TGTGCCAGCAGTGACAGGGTCTCCGGAAACACCATATATTTT. Translating it yields CASSDRVSGNTIYF.

The rearrangement links TRBV27 to TRBJ1-1; possible D gene TRBD1, 5 bases. Trimming shortened V by 2 bases and J by 4 bases, and 11 bases separated the two germline ends. CDR1 MNHEY and CDR2 SMNVEV come from the germline V gene (reference sequence). This CDR3 is built from 14 residues. The CDR3 nucleotides read TGTGCCAGCAGTTTAAAGGGGCTGCTCACTGAAGCTTTCTTT. Its translation is CASSLKGLLTEAFF.

The chain uses TRBV4-1 and TRBJ1-3; no clear D gene. This CDR3 region has 16 residues. The V and J ends lost 3 bases and 0 bases respectively, with 12 bases between them. Germline-derived CDR1 and CDR2 are MGHRA and YSYEKL. The CDR3 DNA reads TGCGCCAGCAGCCAGGACGGACTCTACTCTGGAAACACCATATATTTT. Translation: CASSQDGLYSGNTIYF.

The chain links TRBV2 to TRBJ1-2; TRBD1 aligns across 7 bases. CDR1 and CDR2 from the germline V gene are SNHLY and FYNNEI. This CDR3 region has 14 residues. V shed 3 bases and J 1 base; nucleotides not matched to a gene: 2. CDR3 sequence reads: CASSDRGVNYGYTF. The CDR3 DNA is TGTGCCAGCAGTGACAGGGGGGTTAACTATGGCTACACCTTC.

The rearrangement uses TRBV6-1 and TRBJ2-7; D is unclear. The germline CDR1 and CDR2 sequences are MNHNS and SASEGT. The CDR3 is made up of 15 amino acids. Trimming stripped 2 bases from V and 2 bases from J, with 13 bases between. CDR3 sequence reads: CASSEIFGFTYEQYF. The CDR3, as DNA: TGTGCCAGCAGTGAAATATTCGGATTCACCTACGAGCAGTACTTC.

The chain joins TRBV30 to TRBJ2-7; the D is unclear. Germline assignment: CDR1 GTSNPN and CDR2 SVGIG (reference sequence). Trimming shortened V by 7 bases and J by 6 bases, and 13 bases separated the two germline ends. This CDR3 region has 11 residues. Here the CDR3 DNA reads TGTGCCTACCTCGTGGGGTCCGAGCAGTACTTC. The encoded protein is CAYLVGSEQYF.

CDR3 amino acids: CAWAGTGTDTQYF. CDR3 nucleotide sequence: TGTGCCTGGGCCGGGACAGGCACAGATACGCAGTATTTT. The chain recombines TRBV30 with TRBJ2-3, with 7 nucleotides matching TRBD1. CDR1 is GTSNPN and CDR2 is SVGIG in the germline V gene (reference sequence). The J segment lost 1 base and the V segment lost 5 bases, leaving 3 bases of the junction unmatched. The CDR3 length is 13 residues.

J is TRBJ2-7 and V is TRBV6-1; 7 bases align to TRBD1. The V segment lost 3 bases and the J segment 0 bases; nucleotides outside the gene matches: 11. The CDR3 is 17 amino acids. The V gene's germline CDR1 is MNHNS and CDR2 SASEGT. In DNA form, the CDR3 reads TGTGCCAGCAGTGATTGGGACAGTCCTCGAAGCTCCTACGAGCAGTACTTC. Amino acids: CASSDWDSPRSSYEQYF.

This clone was seen just once. V is TRBV7-9 and J is TRBJ1-5, with TRBD1 matching over 9 bases. V trimming: 4 bases; J trimming: 7 bases; junction bases outside the gene matches: 5. This CDR3 comprises 14 residues. Looked up from germline, CDR1 is SEHNR and CDR2 is FQNEAQ (reference sequence). As DNA, the CDR3 is TGTGCCAGCAGCTCCGGGACAGGGAGGCAGCCCCAGCATTTT. Protein: CASSSGTGRQPQHF.

This chain links TRBV6-1 with TRBJ1-4; D possibly corresponds to TRBD1 (5 bases). The CDR3 length is 15 residues. The germline V gene encodes CDR1 MNHNS and CDR2 SASEGT. V shed 5 bases and J shed 5 bases, with 15 bases lying between them. The CDR3 DNA reads TGTGCCAGCAGTACCCAAAGGACATGGAATGAAAAACTGTTTTTT. Its translation: CASSTQRTWNEKLFF.

This clone was seen more than once but under ten times. The chain links TRBV7-2 to TRBJ1-2; no clear D. This CDR3 has 12 residues. In germline, CDR1 is SGHTA, CDR2 FQGNSA. The ends were cut back, 4 bases at V and 4 bases at J, with 7 bases in the middle. The CDR3 loop reads CASSSNLYGYTF. DNA for the CDR3: TGTGCCAGCAGCTCAAACCTCTATGGCTACACCTTC.

The genes are TRBV29-1 and TRBJ2-3, with 8 nucleotides matching TRBD1. The CDR3 is 16 amino acids. V gave up 1 base and J gave up 2 bases; unmatched junction bases: 8. The germline V gene encodes CDR1 SQVTM and CDR2 ANQGSEA. This chain's CDR3 is CSVEARPGGYTDTQYF. The CDR3 bases are TGCAGCGTTGAAGCCCGTCCAGGGGGCTACACAGATACGCAGTATTTT.

This clone occurred a few times. The V and J genes are TRBV4-1 and TRBJ2-1, with 8 bases that match TRBD2. In germline, CDR1 is MGHRA, CDR2 YSYEKL. The CDR3 totals 18 residues. V was clipped by 1 base and J by 6 bases; unmatched bases: 14. CDR3 DNA sequence: TGCGCCAGCAGCCAAGTGAAATTCCTGGGACTAGATCGCAATGAGCAGTTCTTC. This gives the protein CASSQVKFLGLDRNEQFF.

J is TRBJ2-1 and V is TRBV28; 11 bases map to TRBD2. V was pared by 1 base and J by 0 bases, with 8 bases of the junction left unmatched. In germline, CDR1 is MDHEN, CDR2 SYDVKM. This CDR3 spans 19 amino acids. The CDR3 reads CASSLFASGRRSSYNEQFF. CDR3 sequence (DNA): TGTGCCAGCAGTTTATTTGCTAGCGGGAGGCGAAGCTCCTACAATGAGCAGTTCTTC.